The T cell receptor beta chain described here comes from a study of identical twins. Germline CDR1 is SGHRS and CDR2 is YFSETQ. The ends were cut back, 4 bases at V and 8 bases at J, with 7 bases in the middle. The CDR3 contains 11 residues. The cDNA had a unique molecular identifier and a template-switch universal primer site. TCRdb reprocessed the 5' RACE reads via MiXCR and lists one record per CDR3 protein. The repertoire holds some 210,000 distinct CDR3 sequences, with about 15% as singletons. This clonotype appeared a few times. The sample was also linked to a second study, of T cells expressing NK-cell markers.

This clonotype was sampled from a woman aged 18-30 years in good health. Sequenced: CD8+ T cells sorted from blood. The J gene is TRBJ2-1, the V gene TRBV5-1, with no clear D. The CDR3: CASSLTYEQFF. CDR3 in DNA: TGCGCCAGCAGCCTAACTTATGAGCAGTTCTTC.